This TCR beta chain was found in a study of PD-L1 blockade in urothelial cancer. As for time point: pretreatment peripheral blood. The germline gives CDR1 SNHLY, CDR2 FYNNEI. This CDR3 has 15 residues. V was pared by 4 bases and J by 0 bases, with 6 bases of the junction left unmatched. Assay used: immunoSEQ multiplex PCR; TCRdb lists only in-frame clones, some missing. The table has 30,000 to 40,000 clones, 80% to 95% seen once. The receptor was isolated from a woman aged 60-75 years with urothelial cancer. V usage is TRBV2 and J usage is TRBJ2-7, with 7 bases aligning to TRBD1. Sequencing used PBMCs, obtained around atezolizumab (anti-PD-L1) treatment. CDR3 protein: CASSGQGAPSYEQYF. Here the CDR3 DNA reads TGTGCCAGCAGTGGACAGGGAGCCCCCTCCTACGAGCAGTACTTC.